This is a list of T cell receptor beta chains from one sample in a study of blood T cell repertoires in COVID-19. Libraries were prepared by immunoSEQ multiplex PCR; TCRdb keeps only in-frame clonotypes and omits some of them. The sample consists of approximately 61,000 clones, about 91% of them appearing once. The sequencing input was peripheral blood. All receptors derive from a woman over 75 with active COVID-19. CDR3s include the opening cysteine and the closing phenylalanine or tryptophan. A D gene is named only where the DNA matches it firmly. A clone size is listed for some rows: how often the clone was seen (once, few, many), or a class if it is expanded.

j_call d_call clone_size v_call cdr3_nt cdr3_aa
TRBJ2-7 - - TRBV20-1 TGCAGTGCTAGTTCGGGGGACGAAGGGGAGCAGTACTTC CSASSGDEGEQYF
TRBJ1-2 - - TRBV6-6 TGTGCCAGCAGTTCCGGGACTCCCGGGATATTAAGTGGCTACACCTTC CASSSGTPGILSGYTF
TRBJ2-7 - - TRBV5-5 TGTGCCAGCAGCCGGAACAGTTTCTCCTACGAGCAGTACTTC CASSRNSFSYEQYF
TRBJ2-5 TRBD1 once TRBV5-6 TGTGCCAGCAGCTTGAGGGGGCTGGAGACCCAGTACTTC CASSLRGLETQYF
TRBJ2-1 TRBD2 once TRBV29-1 TGCAGCGTGGGACTAGCGGGGGCCCACCTTAAAGAGCAGTTCTTC CSVGLAGAHLKEQFF
TRBJ2-2 TRBD2 - TRBV5-4 TGTGCCAGCAGCTCCCTCGCTAGCGGGGGGCCCGGGGAGCTGTTTTTT CASSSLASGGPGELFF
TRBJ2-3 - - TRBV9 TGTGCCAGCAGCGTAGCTGGAGGGGCCGGCGCAGATACGCAGTATTTT CASSVAGGAGADTQYF
TRBJ2-7 TRBD1 - TRBV7-4 TGTGCCAGCAGCCCAAAACGGGACAGGGGGTACATCGACGAGCAGTACTTC CASSPKRDRGYIDEQYF
TRBJ1-3 - - TRBV5-1 TGCGCCAGCAGCTTGGACAGGGATCCGCGGAGCTCTGGAAACACCATATATTTT CASSLDRDPRSSGNTIYF
TRBJ1-5 - - TRBV3-1/TRBV3-2 TGTGCCAGCAGCCCCCGGACAAGTCAGCCCCAGCATTTT CASSPRTSQPQHF
TRBJ1-2 - - TRBV18 TGTGCCAGCTCACCACCGGGGCAGGCGAGCTATGGCTACACCTTC CASSPPGQASYGYTF
TRBJ2-7 - - TRBV28 TGTGCCAGCAGTGAGCCTGGGACATCGAGCTCCTACGAGCAGTACTTC CASSEPGTSSSYEQYF
TRBJ2-1 TRBD2 - TRBV30 TGTGCCTGGAGTGTACTAGCGGGCGAACTATACAATGAGCAGTTCTTC CAWSVLAGELYNEQFF
TRBJ2-3 TRBD2 - TRBV7-2 TGTGCCAGCAGCCATAGGAGCGGGGGGGGGACAGATACGCAGTATTTT CASSHRSGGGTDTQYF
TRBJ1-2 TRBD1 once TRBV24-1 TGTGCCACCAGTGATTCCCAGACAGGGGATGGCTACACCTTC CATSDSQTGDGYTF
TRBJ2-1 TRBD2 - TRBV4-2 TGTGCCAGCAGCCTCGGGACTAGCGGGTCCTACAATGAGCAGTTCTTC CASSLGTSGSYNEQFF
TRBJ2-7 TRBD1 - TRBV30 TGTGCCTGGAGTCAGGGGGCAAAATACGAGCAGTACTTC CAWSQGAKYEQYF
TRBJ2-1 TRBD2 - TRBV29-1 TGCAGCGTAGTACTAGCGGGGGGGCCGCGCAATGAGCAGTTCTTC CSVVLAGGPRNEQFF
TRBJ1-1 TRBD1 - TRBV5-1 TGCGCCAGCGGGACAGGGTGGAACACTGAAGCTTTCTTT CASGTGWNTEAFF
TRBJ2-3 TRBD2 - TRBV9 TGTGCCAGCAGCCGCGGGGGGACCTCACAAACAGATACGCAGTATTTT CASSRGGTSQTDTQYF
TRBJ2-1 TRBD1 - TRBV27 TGTGCCAGCAGGCACTCCAGGGGGAGCTCCTACAATGAGCAGTTCTTC CASRHSRGSSYNEQFF
TRBJ2-3 TRBD2 - TRBV5-4 TGTGCCAGCAGCTTGGGACTAGCGGGGGGCCAGGGAGATACGCAGTATTTT CASSLGLAGGQGDTQYF
TRBJ2-1 - - TRBV18 TGTGCCAGCTCACCACTCACGTCGGTCCAGGGGCAGTTCTTC CASSPLTSVQGQFF
TRBJ2-7 TRBD1 - TRBV14 TGTGCCAGCAGCCAAGTATTACAGGGGAAGCAGTACTTC CASSQVLQGKQYF
TRBJ2-2 - - TRBV9 TGTGCCAGCAGCGACCGGGGAGGCACCGGGGAGCTGTTTTTT CASSDRGGTGELFF
TRBJ2-1 - - TRBV29-1 TGCAGCGTTGAAGCCCCGGGTAGCTCCAATGAGCAGTTCTTC CSVEAPGSSNEQFF
TRBJ1-1 - - TRBV9 TGTGCCAGCAGCGTAGGAACCCGGGGGACTGAAGCTTTCTTT CASSVGTRGTEAFF
TRBJ1-2 - - TRBV4-3 TGCGCCAGCAGCCAAGATCGAGGGATGTCGTCCCTCTTAGCCTATGGCTACACCTTC CASSQDRGMSSLLAYGYTF
TRBJ1-6 - few TRBV2 TGTGCCAGCAGACAGGTCGGAAATTCACCCCTCCACTTT CASRQVGNSPLHF
TRBJ1-4 - - TRBV3-1/TRBV3-2 TGTGCCAGCAGCCAAGGACACGCGGGGAGTGAAAAACTGTTTTTT CASSQGHAGSEKLFF
TRBJ1-4 - - TRBV7-9 TGTGCCAGCAGCTTGTACGGTTTAAATGAAAAACTGTTTTTT CASSLYGLNEKLFF
TRBJ2-7 TRBD2 few TRBV9 TGTGCCAGCTCAGGTCGGAGCGGGGGGGTGTACGAGCAGTACTTC CASSGRSGGVYEQYF
TRBJ1-4 - - TRBV6-5 TGTGCCAGCAGTCGACAGCCTAATGAAAAACTGTTTTTT CASSRQPNEKLFF
TRBJ2-3 TRBD2 - TRBV3-1/TRBV3-2 TGTGCCAGCAGCCAAGTGATGACTAGCGGGGGTATGTCAGATACGCAGTATTTT CASSQVMTSGGMSDTQYF
TRBJ2-7 - - TRBV5-5 TGTGCCAGCAGCCAGGCCGTCTACGAGCAGTACTTC CASSQAVYEQYF
TRBJ2-2 TRBD1 - TRBV11-2 TGTGCCAGCAGCTCCTTAAAACGGGACAGGGGGTTAATCGGGGAGCTGTTTTTT CASSSLKRDRGLIGELFF
TRBJ2-2 - - TRBV27 TGTGCCAGCAGTACCGGGCCCGGGGGTGGGGAGCTGTTTTTT CASSTGPGGGELFF
TRBJ2-3 TRBD2 - TRBV10-2 TGCGCCAGCAGTGAGAGGCCTAGCGGGGGGGCTGGGACAGATACGCAGTATTTT CASSERPSGGAGTDTQYF
TRBJ1-2 - - TRBV2 TGTGCCAGCAGACAGGGTTTTGACTACACCTTC CASRQGFDYTF
TRBJ1-5 - - TRBV7-3 TGTGCCAGCAGCCCTTTTTTCGTGACAGATAATCAGCCCCAGCATTTT CASSPFFVTDNQPQHF
TRBJ1-2 - - TRBV6-1 TGTGCCAGCAGTGATACTTGGGGAGTGTATGGCTACACCTTC CASSDTWGVYGYTF
TRBJ2-3 TRBD2 - TRBV11-3 TGTGCCAGCAGCCCTAGCGGGGGTATAGATACGCAGTATTTT CASSPSGGIDTQYF
TRBJ2-7 - - TRBV7-9 TGTGCCAGCAGCTTAGAGGGACACACCTACGAGCAGTACTTC CASSLEGHTYEQYF
TRBJ2-2 - - TRBV6-6 TGTGCCAGCAGTTACACGGTGGCCGGGGAGCTGTTTTTT CASSYTVAGELFF
TRBJ1-1 TRBD1 - TRBV18 TGTGCCAGCTCACCTACAGGGGCAGCTTTCTTT CASSPTGAAFF
TRBJ2-5 TRBD1 - TRBV6-2/TRBV6-3 TGTGCCAGCAGTTATTGGGGACAGGCGGACCAAGAGACCCAGTACTTC CASSYWGQADQETQYF
TRBJ2-2 TRBD1 - TRBV7-7 TGTGCTAGCAGCTTAGGGCCGGGACAGGGCGAGCGGACCGGGGAGCTGTTTTTT CASSLGPGQGERTGELFF
TRBJ1-2 - - TRBV25-1 TGTGCCAGCAGTGCCTCGAACCGGGGGAACTATGGCTACACCTTC CASSASNRGNYGYTF
TRBJ1-6 TRBD1 - TRBV7-2 TGTGCCAGCAGCGGGACAGGGAGGTCACCCCTCCACTTT CASSGTGRSPLHF
TRBJ2-3 - - TRBV5-8 TGTGCCAGCAGCTTGACGTTCTGGCAGTCAGATACGCAGTATTTT CASSLTFWQSDTQYF
TRBJ1-6 - few TRBV19 TGTGCCAGTAGTATTGCAGGGAATTCACCCCTCCACTTT CASSIAGNSPLHF
TRBJ2-3 TRBD2 - TRBV7-9 TGTGCCAGCAGCTCCCCTAGCGGGGCGACAGATACGCAGTATTTT CASSSPSGATDTQYF
TRBJ2-7 - - TRBV18 TGTGCCAGCTCACCAATCGAGGGGGCCTACGAGCAGTACTTC CASSPIEGAYEQYF
TRBJ2-7 - once TRBV27 TGTGCCAGCAGTTTATCTGGGCACCTTCCACGGGGGGAGCAGTACTTC CASSLSGHLPRGEQYF
TRBJ1-2 TRBD1 - TRBV6-2/TRBV6-3 TGTGCCAGCAGTTACTCGCCGGGACAGCTAAACGGCTACACCTTC CASSYSPGQLNGYTF
TRBJ2-1 TRBD2 - TRBV6-6 TGTGCCAGCAGGGGACTAGCGGGGGGTGCCTACAATGAGCAGTTCTTC CASRGLAGGAYNEQFF
TRBJ2-1 TRBD2 - TRBV5-1 TGCGCCAGCAGCTTGGCCGGGGTAGCGGGGGCATACAATGAGCAGTTCTTC CASSLAGVAGAYNEQFF
TRBJ2-1 TRBD2 - TRBV4-2 TGTGCCAGCAGCCAAGATTTGGCGGGGGGTACCGGACGGCAGTTCTTC CASSQDLAGGTGRQFF
TRBJ1-4 TRBD1 - TRBV5-6 TGTGCCAGCAGCTCCGGGGACAGAAATGAAAAACTGTTTTTT CASSSGDRNEKLFF